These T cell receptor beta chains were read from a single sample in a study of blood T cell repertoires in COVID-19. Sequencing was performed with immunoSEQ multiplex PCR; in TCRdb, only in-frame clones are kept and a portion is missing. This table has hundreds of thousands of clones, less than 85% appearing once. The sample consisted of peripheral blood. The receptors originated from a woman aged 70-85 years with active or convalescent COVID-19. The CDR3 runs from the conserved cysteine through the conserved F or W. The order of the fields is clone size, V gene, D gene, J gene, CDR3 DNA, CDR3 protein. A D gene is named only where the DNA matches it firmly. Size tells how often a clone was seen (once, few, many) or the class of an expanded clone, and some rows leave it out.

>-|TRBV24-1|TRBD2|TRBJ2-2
TGTGCCACCAGTGATACCCGGGGGGGTAGCACCGGGGAGCTGTTTTTT
CATSDTRGGSTGELFF
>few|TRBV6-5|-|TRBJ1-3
TGTGCCAGCAGTTCAGGGGTTCTCTCTGGAAACACCATATATTTT
CASSSGVLSGNTIYF
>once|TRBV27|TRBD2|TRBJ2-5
TGTGCCAGCAGTGTAGGGCAGCGGGGCTTTCAAGAGACCCAGTACTTC
CASSVGQRGFQETQYF
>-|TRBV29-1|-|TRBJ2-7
TGCAGCGTTGGGGAGGGGGTTTCCTACGAGCAGTACTTC
CSVGEGVSYEQYF
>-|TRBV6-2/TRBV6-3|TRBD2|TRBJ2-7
TGTGCCAGCAGTTTCTCGCTAGCGGTAAGGACGCAGTACTTC
CASSFSLAVRTQYF
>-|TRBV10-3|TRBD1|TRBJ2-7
TGTGCCATCAGTGCAGACAGGGAACGACCGCAGTACTTC
CAISADRERPQYF
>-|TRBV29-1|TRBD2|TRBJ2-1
TGCAGCGTTGAAGCGCCTAGCGGGAATGAGCAGTTCTTC
CSVEAPSGNEQFF
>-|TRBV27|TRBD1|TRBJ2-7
TGTGCCAGCAGGAGGACAGGGACCTACGAGCAGTACTTC
CASRRTGTYEQYF
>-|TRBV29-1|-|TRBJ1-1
TGCAGCGTTAGCCAGGTTTCCATGAACACTGAAGCTTTCTTT
CSVSQVSMNTEAFF
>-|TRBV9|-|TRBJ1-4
TGTGCCAGCAGCGTAGCTGGCGGGTTAGAAAAACTGTTTTTT
CASSVAGGLEKLFF
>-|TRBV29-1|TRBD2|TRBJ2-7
TGCAGCGTTGAAGGTGCGACGGGGGGATGGGGGGCCTACGAGCAGTACTTC
CSVEGATGGWGAYEQYF
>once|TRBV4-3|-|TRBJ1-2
TGCGCCAGCAGCCAAGATCCTATTCCGGTTGGCTACACCTTC
CASSQDPIPVGYTF
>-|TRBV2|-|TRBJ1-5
TGTGCCAGCAGTGAACTAGAAGGAGTGGGGGCTCAGCCCCAGCATTTT
CASSELEGVGAQPQHF
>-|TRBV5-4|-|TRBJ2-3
TGTGCCAGCAGCTTGCCAGCAGTAGCTAGCACAGATACGCAGTATTTT
CASSLPAVASTDTQYF
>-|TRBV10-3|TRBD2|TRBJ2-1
TGTGCCATCAGCCCCGGGGGTAGCGGGAGGAACAATGAGCAGTTCTTC
CAISPGGSGRNNEQFF
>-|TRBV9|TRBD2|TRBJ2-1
TGTGCCAGCAGCGTAGCTACCGGGACTAGCGGCACCTACAATGAGCAGTTCTTC
CASSVATGTSGTYNEQFF
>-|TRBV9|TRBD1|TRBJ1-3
TGTGCCAGCAGCGTAGCCATCACGGGACAGGGATCTGGAAACACCATATATTTT
CASSVAITGQGSGNTIYF
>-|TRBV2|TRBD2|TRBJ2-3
TGTGCCAGCAGTGAAGGACTAGCGGGCACAGATACGCAGTATTTT
CASSEGLAGTDTQYF
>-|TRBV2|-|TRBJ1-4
TGTGCCAGCACAATGCAGGGAGGGGAAAAACTGTTTTTT
CASTMQGGEKLFF
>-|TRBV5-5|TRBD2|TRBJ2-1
TGTGCCAGCAGCCCATTCGGGGGGCTAGCGGGGCACAATGAGCAGTTCTTC
CASSPFGGLAGHNEQFF
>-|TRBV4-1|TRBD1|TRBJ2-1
TGCGCCAGCAGTGACTACAGGGGTTCCTACAATGAGCAGTTCTTC
CASSDYRGSYNEQFF
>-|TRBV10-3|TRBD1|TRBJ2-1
TGTGCCATCAGCATGGACAGGGGGTACGACAATGAGCAGTTCTTC
CAISMDRGYDNEQFF
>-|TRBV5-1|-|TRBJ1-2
TGCGCCAGCAGCTCGGAGACCATCACGCCGGGCTACACCTTC
CASSSETITPGYTF
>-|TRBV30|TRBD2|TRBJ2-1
TGTGCCTGGGTAACACGGGGGGATGAGCAGTTCTTC
CAWVTRGDEQFF
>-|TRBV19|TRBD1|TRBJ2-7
TGTGCCAGTAGTATAGGGGGACAGGGTGGCTACGAGCAGTACTTC
CASSIGGQGGYEQYF
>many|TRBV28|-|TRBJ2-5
TGTGCCAGCAGCCCTGGACAGCTCCAAGAGACCCAGTACTTC
CASSPGQLQETQYF
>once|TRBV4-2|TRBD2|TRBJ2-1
TGTGCCAGCAGCCAAGTTGGGACTAGCGGGACCTTCTACAATGAGCAGTTCTTC
CASSQVGTSGTFYNEQFF
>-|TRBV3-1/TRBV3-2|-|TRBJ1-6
TGTGCCAGCAGCCACCTAAGACAGTACTTTAATTCACCCCTCCACTTT
CASSHLRQYFNSPLHF
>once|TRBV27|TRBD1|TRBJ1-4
TGTGCCAGCAGAACATACAGGGGCCCTAATGAAAAACTGTTTTTT
CASRTYRGPNEKLFF
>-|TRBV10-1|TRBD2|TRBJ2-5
TGCGCCAGCAGCCCTGGACTAGCCGTCCAAGAGACCCAGTACTTC
CASSPGLAVQETQYF
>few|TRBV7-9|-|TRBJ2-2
TGTGCCAGCAGCTTGTCAGGGGGGTACACCGGGGAGCTGTTTTTT
CASSLSGGYTGELFF
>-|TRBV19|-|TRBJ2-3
TGTGCCAGTACCGCTGACGGGGATACGCAGTATTTT
CASTADGDTQYF
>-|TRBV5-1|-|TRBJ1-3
TGCGCCAGCGGGGAGGTAGCTGGCTCTGGAAACACCATATATTTT
CASGEVAGSGNTIYF